Presented here are 11 T cell receptor beta chains from one specimen sequenced in a study of identical twins. TCRdb passed the 5' RACE reads through MiXCR, listing each CDR3 protein once. The sample contains under 250,000 distinct CDR3 sequences, roughly 7.5% of which appear only once. These data are also associated with another study on yellow fever vaccine responses in identical twins.

Input material: CD8+ T cells sorted from blood. The source is a woman under 30 in good health.

This clonotype has a handful of counts. V usage is TRBV28 and J usage is TRBJ2-1; 10 bases match TRBD2. The CDR3 spans 17 residues. After removal of 3 bases from V and 0 bases from J, the junction contained 5 bases not matched to a gene. Germline V CDR1 and CDR2: MDHEN, SYDVKM. Written as DNA, the CDR3 is TGTGCCAGCAGTTTTATCCCTAGCGGGAGCTCCTACAATGAGCAGTTCTTC. Translating gives CASSFIPSGSSYNEQFF.

This clonotype has a count of ten or more. The chain couples TRBV2 to TRBJ2-7, with 8 bases identical to TRBD1. Germline V gives CDR1 SNHLY, CDR2 FYNNEI. V shed 7 bases and J 1 base; nucleotides not matched to a gene: 9. The CDR3 has 15 amino acids. The DNA for the CDR3 is TGTGCCAGCAATAGTCCTGGACAGGGTTCCTACGAGCAGTACTTC. Protein product: CASNSPGQGSYEQYF.

This clonotype came up many times. This rearrangement joins TRBV12-3 or TRBV12-4 to TRBJ2-4; 7 bases are a match to TRBD2. The CDR3 is made up of 17 amino acids. The ends lost 4 bases at V and 2 bases at J; junction bases unmatched: 11. CDR3 in DNA: TGTGCCAGCAGTTCAACGGGAGGAGTCTTGTCCAAAAACATTCAGTACTTC. This translates into CASSSTGGVLSKNIQYF.

The V call is TRBV5-1, the J call TRBJ2-3, with 13 bases fitting TRBD2. The V gene end was trimmed by 1 base and the J gene end by 2 bases; junction bases not matched to a gene: 4. Germline CDR1 is SGHRS and CDR2 is YFSETQ. This CDR3 contains 17 residues. The CDR3 loop reads CASSLPGTSGTTDTQYF. The CDR3 DNA is TGCGCCAGCAGCTTGCCCGGGACTAGCGGGACCACAGATACGCAGTATTTT.

This clonotype has a handful of counts. The CDR3 coding sequence is TGTGCCAGCAGCTTAAATGGTCGGCTAGCCGTTAACCTTAATGAGCAGTTCTTC. Protein product: CASSLNGRLAVNLNEQFF. This rearrangement joins TRBV11-2 to TRBJ2-1; a weak D match, TRBD2 (5 bases). CDR3 length equals 18 residues. In germline, CDR1 is SGHAT, CDR2 FQNNGV. The V end lost 2 bases, the J end lost 7 bases, and 24 bases lay between the germline ends.

V is TRBV15 and J is TRBJ2-1, with 8 bases fitting TRBD2. Germline values: CDR1 LNHNV, CDR2 YYDKDF (reference sequence). This CDR3 contains 14 residues. Unmatched junction bases numbered 8, after V lost 4 bases and J lost 9 bases. CDR3 amino acids: CATSTRTSLFEQFF. The CDR3 coding sequence is TGTGCCACCAGCACTCGGACTAGCTTATTTGAGCAGTTCTTC.

This clonotype was detected a few times. This rearrangement joins TRBV11-2 to TRBJ2-3; possible D gene TRBD1, 6 bases. Germline V CDR1 and CDR2: SGHAT, FQNNGV. The CDR3 runs to 15 residues. V was trimmed by 3 bases and J by 4 bases, leaving 14 bases between them. CDR3 bases: TGTGCCAGCAGCTTTCGGGGCAGGGGACCAGATACGCAGTATTTT. As protein: CASSFRGRGPDTQYF.

This clonotype has just a few counts. This sequence joins TRBV20-1 and TRBJ1-1; possibly TRBD1 for D (5 bases). V gave up 3 bases and J gave up 3 bases, with 17 bases separating them. This CDR3 is 15 amino acids long. Germline CDR1 is DFQATT and CDR2 is SNEGSKA (reference sequence). CDR3 sequence: CSASHPGTGDTEAFF. CDR3 sequence (DNA): TGCAGTGCTAGCCACCCCGGGACTGGGGACACTGAAGCTTTCTTT.

This clonotype has more than one count but fewer than ten. The DNA of the CDR3 is TGCAGCGTTGAAGAACCTCTTCGGACTAGCGGGACCCACGAGCAGTACTTC. It yields the protein CSVEEPLRTSGTHEQYF. The rearrangement joins TRBV29-1 to TRBJ2-7; 12 bases are a match to TRBD2. Trimming took 0 bases from V and 5 from J; bases not matched to a gene: 11. This CDR3 contains 17 residues. In germline, CDR1 is SQVTM, CDR2 ANQGSEA.

The chain recombines TRBV7-9 with TRBJ2-7, with D possibly matching TRBD1 (6 bases). The CDR3 sequence is 15 residues long. Trimming removed 1 base from V and 2 bases from J, with 12 bases in between. CDR1 and CDR2 (germline): SEHNR, FQNEAQ (reference sequence). Here the CDR3 reads CASSLVTGSPYEQYF. Written as DNA, the CDR3 is TGTGCCAGCAGCTTAGTGACAGGATCCCCCTACGAGCAGTACTTC.

This clonotype turned up a few times. The J gene is TRBJ2-5, the V gene TRBV28; 8 bases match TRBD2. The germline V gene encodes CDR1 MDHEN and CDR2 SYDVKM. The CDR3 contains 16 residues. J gave up 3 bases and V 6 bases, and 12 bases lay outside the gene matches. The CDR3 coding sequence is TGTGCCAGCAGCCCCCTTAGCGGGGTAACAAAAGAGACCCAGTACTTC. This codes for CASSPLSGVTKETQYF.